Shown below are 11 T cell receptor beta chains from a single sample sequenced in a study of control samples from healthy donors and cancer patients. Data came from immunoSEQ multiplex PCR; TCRdb stores just in-frame clones and leaves some out. The table lists about 96,000 clones, 93% of them singletons. The source material was blood. All receptors come from a man aged 18 to 30 in good health.

The genes are TRBV27 and TRBJ2-7; 11 bases agree with TRBD2. After removal of 2 bases from V and 1 base from J, the junction contained 7 bases not matched to a gene. Germline V lookup: CDR1 MNHEY, CDR2 SMNVEV (reference sequence). This CDR3 has 17 residues. The CDR3 region is CASSLRWTSGSSYEQYF. CDR3 nucleotides: TGTGCCAGCAGTTTAAGATGGACTAGCGGGTCGTCCTACGAGCAGTACTTC.

This chain connects TRBV5-8 to TRBJ2-7; TRBD2 matches 7 bases. The V and J ends lost 4 bases and 2 bases, in that order; junction bases with no gene match: 6. Germline CDR1 SGHTS, CDR2 YDEGEE. This CDR3 has 14 amino acids. CDR3 nucleotides: TGTGCCAGCAGCCCTCAAGCGGGGCCCTACGAGCAGTACTTC. This codes for CASSPQAGPYEQYF.

This chain joins TRBV30 and TRBJ1-4; 8 nucleotides match TRBD1. The CDR3 consists of 13 residues. CDR1 is GTSNPN and CDR2 is SVGIG in the germline V gene (reference sequence). Trimming removed 8 bases from V and 3 bases from J; junction bases left unmatched: 5. CDR3 amino acids: CALTTGANEKLFF. Here the CDR3 DNA reads TGTGCCCTGACGACAGGGGCTAATGAAAAACTGTTTTTT.

The J gene is TRBJ1-5, the V gene TRBV5-6; tentative D call: TRBD1 (6 bases). Trimming shortened V by 4 bases and J by 0 bases, and 11 bases separated the two germline ends. From germline, CDR1 is SGHDT and CDR2 YYEEEE. The CDR3 covers 15 residues. CDR3 region: CASSNGQYSNQPQHF. In DNA, the CDR3 is TGTGCCAGCAGCAACGGACAGTATAGCAATCAGCCCCAGCATTTT. The whole variable domain, filled in from reference TRBV5-6 and TRBJ1-5, reads DAGVTQSPTHLIKTRGQQVTLRCSPKSGHDTVSWYQQALGQGPQFIFQYYEEEERQRGNFPDRFSGHQFPNYSSELNVNALLLGDSALYLCASSNGQYSNQPQHFGDGTRLSIL.

The chain joins TRBV3-1 (or the pseudogene TRBV3-2) to TRBJ2-1, with D perhaps TRBD2 (6 bases). The CDR3 has 18 residues. The germline V and J ends were trimmed by 4 bases and 4 bases, with 23 bases remaining between them. The V gene's germline CDR1 is LGHDT and CDR2 YNNKEL (reference sequence). The DNA for the CDR3 is TGTGCCAGCAGCCGGAGGCTAGCGAAGGGCCTTACTTACAATGAGCAGTTCTTC. This codes for CASSRRLAKGLTYNEQFF.

The V call is TRBV30, the J call TRBJ1-5; no firm D call. CDR3 length equals 13 residues. Germline assignment: CDR1 GTSNPN and CDR2 SVGIG (reference sequence). Trimming shortened V by 1 base and J by 2 bases, and 6 bases separated the two germline ends. The CDR3 DNA sequence: TGTGCCTGGAGTGACCATCGCAATCAGCCCCAGCATTTT. Translation gives CAWSDHRNQPQHF.

This clone was detected only a few times. The V gene is TRBV3-1 (or the pseudogene TRBV3-2), the J gene TRBJ1-1; weak D call: TRBD1 (5 bases). Trimming shortened V by 1 base and J by 5 bases, and 11 bases separated the two germline ends. Germline loops: CDR1 LGHDT, CDR2 YNNKEL (reference sequence). The CDR3 sequence is 14 residues long. The CDR3 loop is CASSQGGRVTEAFF. In nucleotides, the CDR3 is TGTGCCAGCAGCCAAGGGGGACGGGTAACTGAAGCTTTCTTT.

The chain has TRBV11-2 and TRBJ2-7; 8 nucleotides line up with TRBD1. Per germline, CDR1 SGHAT and CDR2 FQNNGV. Trimming took 7 bases from V and 3 from J; bases not matched to a gene: 11. The CDR3 sequence is 15 residues long. The DNA of the CDR3 is TGTGCCAGCATCCCCGGGACAGGAGTCTTCTACGAGCAGTACTTC. It specifies CASIPGTGVFYEQYF.

This clone was seen just once. The chain couples TRBV12-5 to TRBJ1-2, with TRBD1 matching 10 bases. Germline V gene sequence: CDR1 LGHNT, CDR2 FRNRAP. The CDR3 is made up of 16 amino acids. V dropped 1 base and J dropped 8; count of bases not matched to a gene: 10. CDR3 amino acids: CASGLAGTGDLGGYTF. The CDR3 region has the DNA TGTGCTAGTGGTTTGGCCGGGACAGGGGATTTAGGGGGCTACACCTTC. Looking up the rest from reference TRBV12-5 and TRBJ1-2 gives the full variable domain: DARVTQTPRHKVTEMGQEVTMRCQPILGHNTVFWYRQTMMQGLELLAYFRNRAPLDDSGMPKDRFSAEMPDATLATLKIQPSEPRDSAVYFCASGLAGTGDLGGYTFGSGTRLTVV.

The chain is built from TRBV15 and TRBJ1-2, with D tentatively TRBD1 (5 bases). V dropped 0 bases and J dropped 8 bases, with 16 bases sitting between them. This CDR3 is 15 amino acids long. CDR1 and CDR2 (germline): LNHNV, YYDKDF (reference sequence). The CDR3 sequence: CATSRDGLGRWGYTF. CDR3 sequence (DNA): TGTGCCACCAGCAGAGATGGATTGGGACGTTGGGGCTACACCTTC.

The chain recombines TRBV25-1 with TRBJ2-1; 9 nucleotides align to TRBD2. V lost 3 bases, J lost 5 bases, and 5 bases stayed unmatched. There are 15 residues in the CDR3. Germline-derived CDR1 and CDR2 are MGHDK and SYGVNS. CDR3 nucleotides: TGTGCCAGCAGTGAGTCCAGCGGGAGGAACAATGAGCAGTTCTTC. Its translation is CASSESSGRNNEQFF. Using reference TRBV25-1 and TRBJ2-1 for the parts outside the CDR3, the full variable domain is EADIYQTPRYLVIGTGKKITLECSQTMGHDKMYWYQQDPGMELHLIHYSYGVNSTEKGDLSSESTVSRIRTEHFPLTLESARPSHTSQYLCASSESSGRNNEQFFGPGTRLTVL.